Listed below are T cell receptor beta chains from one sample, sequenced in a study of T cells in Graves' hyperthyroidism and ophthalmopathy. TCRdb redid the calling of the multiplex PCR reads with MiXCR, one entry per CDR3 protein. This sample has some 740,000 distinct CDR3 sequences; approximately 14% occur once, and the top ten carry about 10%. The sequenced sample consisted of blood. Receptor source: a woman aged 18-29 years with Graves' hyperthyroidism. CDR3s include the opening cysteine and the closing phenylalanine or tryptophan. D genes are given only for firm matches. Size is stated for part of the rows, as once, few or many counts, or as a class when the clone is expanded.

TGTGCCAGCAGCTTAGCGTTCCTCAACTATGGCTACACCTTC CASSLAFLNYGYTF many TRBJ1-2 TRBV7-9 .
TGTGCCAGCAGTGAGGCTCCCGGGACTAGGATATCTGAGCAGTTCTTC CASSEAPGTRISEQFF . TRBJ2-1 TRBV6-1 TRBD2
TGTGCCAGCAGCGCGAGCCACGACTACGAGCAGTACTTC CASSASHDYEQYF . TRBJ2-7 TRBV9 .
TGCGCCAGCAGCCCCAGGGTTTACGACACTGAAGCTTTCTTT CASSPRVYDTEAFF many TRBJ1-1 TRBV4-1 .
TGCGCCAGCAGCCAAGCCGGACAGGGGTCTTATGGCTACACCTTC CASSQAGQGSYGYTF many TRBJ1-2 TRBV4-3 TRBD1
TGCAGCGCCACAAGAGGCTTAGGCTATGGCTACACCTTC CSATRGLGYGYTF . TRBJ1-2 TRBV29-1 .
TGCAGTGCTAGCAGGGAAAGTTATGGGGAGCTGTTTTTT CSASRESYGELFF many TRBJ2-2 TRBV20-1 .
TGTGCCAGCAGTCCCCCCGGGGGGCACACTGAAGCTTTCTTT CASSPPGGHTEAFF . TRBJ1-1 TRBV28 .
TGCAGTGGGGAAACGACCTCTGTGGATGAGCAGTTCTTC CSGETTSVDEQFF . TRBJ2-1 TRBV20-1 .
TGTGCCAGCAGTTCCACCGGGACCTTCGCCTCCCTGCCGCTCGAGACCCAGTACTTC CASSSTGTFASLPLETQYF many TRBJ2-5 TRBV28 .
TGCGCCAGCAGCTTGGAGGTTATAGGTGGTCGGCTGTTTTTT CASSLEVIGGRLFF few TRBJ2-2 TRBV5-1 .
TGTGCCAGCAGTTTAGAAGGCAGGCGGGGCACCGGGGAGCTGTTTTTT CASSLEGRRGTGELFF . TRBJ2-2 TRBV12-3/TRBV12-4 .
TGTGCCAGCAGCTTAGACACTAGCGGGAGATATGAGCAGTTCTTC CASSLDTSGRYEQFF few TRBJ2-1 TRBV11-3 TRBD2
TGTGCCAGCAGCTACCGGGACAGGGGGGGAGCGGAGCAGTACTTC CASSYRDRGGAEQYF many TRBJ2-7 TRBV7-2 TRBD1
TGTGCCAGCATCGAACTGGAGTCCGGCCTTTCCTCCTACGAGCAGTACTTC CASIELESGLSSYEQYF . TRBJ2-7 TRBV7-3 .
TGTGCCTGGAGTGTAGGTCTCCCCGGCGAGCAGTACTTC CAWSVGLPGEQYF . TRBJ2-7 TRBV30 .
TGTGCCAGCAGCGATTCTCCGGGACTAGCGGGAGGGGAATACGAGCAGTACTTC CASSDSPGLAGGEYEQYF . TRBJ2-7 TRBV14 TRBD2
TGTGCCAGCAGCCCAGGGACCGGCTACACCTTC CASSPGTGYTF many TRBJ1-2 TRBV27 .
TGTGCCAGCAGCCTCACTTCGTGGGAGACCCAGTACTTC CASSLTSWETQYF many TRBJ2-5 TRBV11-2 .
TGTGCCAGCTCACCAGTCCCTAGGTGGGAGCAGTACTTC CASSPVPRWEQYF few TRBJ2-7 TRBV18 .
TGTGCCAGCCCTGCCTGGACAGGGAGCTCCTACGAGCAGTACTTC CASPAWTGSSYEQYF many TRBJ2-7 TRBV2 TRBD1
TGTGCCAGTAAAACAGGGGGCGTCACTGAAGCTTTCTTT CASKTGGVTEAFF few TRBJ1-1 TRBV19 TRBD1
TGTGCCAGCAGCCCCCCAATCCTTGAGCAGTTCTTC CASSPPILEQFF many TRBJ2-1 TRBV7-9 .
TGTGCCAGCAGTCCCCTTAGCGCATCGCAGACGCAGTATTTT CASSPLSASQTQYF many TRBJ2-3 TRBV28 .
TGTGCCAGCAGTTTAGTCCTCACCTATTACTACAAGGAGCAGTACTTC CASSLVLTYYYKEQYF many TRBJ2-7 TRBV28 .
TGTGCCAGCAGTTTATCGGACAGGGGTGAGACCCAGTACTTC CASSLSDRGETQYF many TRBJ2-5 TRBV28 TRBD1
TGTGCCTGGGACCGCAACACTGAAGCTTTCTTT CAWDRNTEAFF many TRBJ1-1 TRBV30 .
TGTGCCAGCATTCCGGGACTAGCGGGAGGGCGAGAGACCCAGTACTTC CASIPGLAGGRETQYF many TRBJ2-5 TRBV2 TRBD2
TGCACCAGCAGCTACGGCTCCGGGGAGCTGTTTTTT CTSSYGSGELFF . TRBJ2-2 TRBV5-1 .
TGTGCCAGCAGTTTATCCGGCAGTGGGGGCACTGAAGCTTTCTTT CASSLSGSGGTEAFF many TRBJ1-1 TRBV28 .
TGCAGTGCTGGACTAGCGGGGAGCACAGATACGCAGTATTTT CSAGLAGSTDTQYF many TRBJ2-3 TRBV20-1 TRBD2
TGCAGTGCTAGATTAGCCACCAAAAACACCATATATTTT CSARLATKNTIYF many TRBJ1-3 TRBV20-1 .
TGTGCCAGCAGCTTAGATAAAGGACAGGATACGCAGTATTTT CASSLDKGQDTQYF . TRBJ2-3 TRBV11-3 .
TGTGCCAGCAGCCCTCGGACAGGGGGTACTGAAGCTTTCTTT CASSPRTGGTEAFF many TRBJ1-1 TRBV7-9 TRBD1
TGTGCCAGCAGTGTGTCAGGTAGCCCTCCCCTCGAGCAGTACTTC CASSVSGSPPLEQYF many TRBJ2-7 TRBV2 .
TGTGCCAGCTCACCGGTGGGGGCAGGAGAAAAACTGTTTTTT CASSPVGAGEKLFF many TRBJ1-4 TRBV18 .
TGTGCCAGCCGGGCAGCGGGGCCCTATGGCTACACCTTC CASRAAGPYGYTF . TRBJ1-2 TRBV2 .
TGCGCCAGCAGCCAAGATCGTCAGGACTATGGCTACACCTTC CASSQDRQDYGYTF few TRBJ1-2 TRBV4-1 .
TGTGCCAGCAGAGTGGGACAGGGGCAGGGTGAGCAGTTCTTC CASRVGQGQGEQFF many TRBJ2-1 TRBV6-1 TRBD1
TGTGCCAGCAGTCCGGGCGGGACTAGCTCCCACGAGCAGTACTTC CASSPGGTSSHEQYF . TRBJ2-7 TRBV25-1 TRBD2
TGTGCCAGCAGTTTATTGGGACCGCTCTATGGCTACACCTTC CASSLLGPLYGYTF many TRBJ1-2 TRBV28 .
TGCGCCAGCATCAAGCGACCAGGGAACACTGAAGCTTTCTTT CASIKRPGNTEAFF . TRBJ1-1 TRBV4-1 .
TGTGCCAGCAGTTTACCGAACACAGATACGCAGTATTTT CASSLPNTDTQYF . TRBJ2-3 TRBV27 .
TGTGCCAGCAGCCAAAAAAGGCTAATGAACACTGAAGCTTTCTTT CASSQKRLMNTEAFF . TRBJ1-1 TRBV3-1 .
TGTGCCAGCAGCCAAAAAATAGCAACTGTCTACAATGAGCAGTTCTTC CASSQKIATVYNEQFF many TRBJ2-1 TRBV14 .
TGCGCCAGCAGCCAAGTTGGGACCCGAGTCACTCATACGCAGTATTTT CASSQVGTRVTHTQYF many TRBJ2-3 TRBV4-3 .
TGTGCCAGCAGTTGGGACGGAGGGCCTCAGCCCCAGCATTTT CASSWDGGPQPQHF few TRBJ1-5 TRBV7-2 .
TGTGCCAGCAAAGGCAATCAGCCCCAGCATTTT CASKGNQPQHF many TRBJ1-5 TRBV28 .
TGTGCCATCAGTCCTCGTGGACAGGGCACCTACGAGCAGTACTTC CAISPRGQGTYEQYF many TRBJ2-7 TRBV10-3 TRBD1
TGTGCCAGCTCACCTCAACAGGAATCTGGAAACACCATATATTTT CASSPQQESGNTIYF . TRBJ1-3 TRBV18 .